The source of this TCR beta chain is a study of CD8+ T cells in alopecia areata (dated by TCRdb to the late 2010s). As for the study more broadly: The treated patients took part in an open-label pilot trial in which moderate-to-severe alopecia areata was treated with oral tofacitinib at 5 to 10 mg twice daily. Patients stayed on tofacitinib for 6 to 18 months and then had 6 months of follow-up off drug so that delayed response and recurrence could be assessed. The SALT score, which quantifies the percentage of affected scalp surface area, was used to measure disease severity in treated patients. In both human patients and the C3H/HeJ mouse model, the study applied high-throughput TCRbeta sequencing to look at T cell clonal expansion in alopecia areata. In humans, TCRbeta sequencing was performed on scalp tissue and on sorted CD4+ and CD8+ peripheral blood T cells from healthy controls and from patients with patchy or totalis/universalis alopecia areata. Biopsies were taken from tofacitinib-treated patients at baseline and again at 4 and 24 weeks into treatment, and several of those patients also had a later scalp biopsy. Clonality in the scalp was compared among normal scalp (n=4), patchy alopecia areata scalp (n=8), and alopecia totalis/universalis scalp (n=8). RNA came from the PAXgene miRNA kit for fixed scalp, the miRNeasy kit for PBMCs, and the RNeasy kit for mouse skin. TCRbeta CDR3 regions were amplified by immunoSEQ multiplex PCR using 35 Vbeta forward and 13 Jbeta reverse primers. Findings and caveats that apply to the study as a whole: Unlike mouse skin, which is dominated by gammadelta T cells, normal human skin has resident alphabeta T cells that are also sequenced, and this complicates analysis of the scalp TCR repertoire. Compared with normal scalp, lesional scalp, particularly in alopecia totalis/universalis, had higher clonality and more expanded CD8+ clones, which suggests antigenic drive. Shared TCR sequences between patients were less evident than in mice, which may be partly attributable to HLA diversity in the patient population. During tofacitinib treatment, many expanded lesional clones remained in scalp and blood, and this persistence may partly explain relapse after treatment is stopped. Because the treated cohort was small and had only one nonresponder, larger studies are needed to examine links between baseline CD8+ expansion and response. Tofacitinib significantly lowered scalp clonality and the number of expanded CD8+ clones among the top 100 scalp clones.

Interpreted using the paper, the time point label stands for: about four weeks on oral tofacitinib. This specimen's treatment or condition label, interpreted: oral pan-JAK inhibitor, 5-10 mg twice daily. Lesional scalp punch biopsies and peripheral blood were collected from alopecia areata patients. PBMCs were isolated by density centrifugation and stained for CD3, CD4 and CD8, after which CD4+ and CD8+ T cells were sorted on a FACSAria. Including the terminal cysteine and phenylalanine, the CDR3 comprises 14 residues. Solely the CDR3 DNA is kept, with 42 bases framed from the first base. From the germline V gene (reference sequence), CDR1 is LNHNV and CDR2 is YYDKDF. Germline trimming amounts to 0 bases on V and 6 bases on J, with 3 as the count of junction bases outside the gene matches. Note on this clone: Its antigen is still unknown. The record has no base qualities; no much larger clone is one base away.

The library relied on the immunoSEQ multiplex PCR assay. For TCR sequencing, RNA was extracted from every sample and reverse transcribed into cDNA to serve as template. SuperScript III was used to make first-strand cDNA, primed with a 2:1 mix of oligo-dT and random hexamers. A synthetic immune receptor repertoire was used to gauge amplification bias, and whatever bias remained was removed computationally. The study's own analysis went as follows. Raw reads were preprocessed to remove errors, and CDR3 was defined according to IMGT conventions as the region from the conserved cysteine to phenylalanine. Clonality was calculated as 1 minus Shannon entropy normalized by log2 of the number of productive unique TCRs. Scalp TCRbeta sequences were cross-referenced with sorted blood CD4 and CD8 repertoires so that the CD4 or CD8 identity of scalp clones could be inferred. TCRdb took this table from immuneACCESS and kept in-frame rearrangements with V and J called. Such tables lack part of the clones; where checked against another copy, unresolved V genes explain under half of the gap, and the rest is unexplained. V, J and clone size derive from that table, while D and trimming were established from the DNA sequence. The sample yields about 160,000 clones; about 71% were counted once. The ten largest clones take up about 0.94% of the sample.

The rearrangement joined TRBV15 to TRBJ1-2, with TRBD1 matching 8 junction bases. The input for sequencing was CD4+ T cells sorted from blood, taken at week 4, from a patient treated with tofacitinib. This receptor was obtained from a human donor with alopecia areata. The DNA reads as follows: TGTGCCACCAGCAGAGATCGGACAGGGAATGGCTACACCTTC. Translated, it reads CATSRDRTGNGYTF.